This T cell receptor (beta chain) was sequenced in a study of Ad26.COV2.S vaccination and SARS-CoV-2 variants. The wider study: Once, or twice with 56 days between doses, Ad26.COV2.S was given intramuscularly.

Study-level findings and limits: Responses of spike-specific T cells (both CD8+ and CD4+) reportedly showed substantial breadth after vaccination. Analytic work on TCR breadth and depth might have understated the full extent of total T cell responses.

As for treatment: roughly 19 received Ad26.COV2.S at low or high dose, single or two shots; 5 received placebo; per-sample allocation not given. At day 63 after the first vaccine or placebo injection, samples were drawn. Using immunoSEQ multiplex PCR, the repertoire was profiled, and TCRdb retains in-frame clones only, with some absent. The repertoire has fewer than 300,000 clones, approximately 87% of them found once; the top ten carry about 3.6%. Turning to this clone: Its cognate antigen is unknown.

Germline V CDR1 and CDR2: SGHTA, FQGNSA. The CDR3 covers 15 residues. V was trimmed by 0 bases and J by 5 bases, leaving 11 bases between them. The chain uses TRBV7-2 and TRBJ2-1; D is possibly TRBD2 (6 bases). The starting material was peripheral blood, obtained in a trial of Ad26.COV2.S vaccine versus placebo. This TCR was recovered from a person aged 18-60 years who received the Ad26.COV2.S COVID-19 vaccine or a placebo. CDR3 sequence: CASSLAGGRNNEQFF. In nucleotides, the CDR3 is TGTGCCAGCAGCTTAGCGGGAGGTAGAAACAATGAGCAGTTCTTC.